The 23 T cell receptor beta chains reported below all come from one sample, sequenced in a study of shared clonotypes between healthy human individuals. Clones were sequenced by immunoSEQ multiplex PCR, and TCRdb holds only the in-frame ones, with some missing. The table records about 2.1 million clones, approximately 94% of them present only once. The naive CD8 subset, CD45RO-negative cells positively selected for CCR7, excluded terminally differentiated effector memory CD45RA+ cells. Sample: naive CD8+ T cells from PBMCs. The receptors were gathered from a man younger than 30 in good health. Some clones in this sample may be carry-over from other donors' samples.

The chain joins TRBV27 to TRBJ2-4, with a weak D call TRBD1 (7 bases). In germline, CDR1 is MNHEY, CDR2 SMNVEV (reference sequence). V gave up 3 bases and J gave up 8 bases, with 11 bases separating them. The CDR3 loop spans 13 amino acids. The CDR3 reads CASSFFRGDIQYF. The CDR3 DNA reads TGTGCCAGCAGTTTCTTCAGGGGGGACATTCAGTACTTC.

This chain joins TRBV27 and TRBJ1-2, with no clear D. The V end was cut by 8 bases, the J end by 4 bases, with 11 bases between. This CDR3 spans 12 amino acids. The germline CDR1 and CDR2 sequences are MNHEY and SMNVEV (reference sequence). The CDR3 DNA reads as TGTGCCAGCGGGATCAGCCTCTATGGCTACACCTTC. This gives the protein CASGISLYGYTF.

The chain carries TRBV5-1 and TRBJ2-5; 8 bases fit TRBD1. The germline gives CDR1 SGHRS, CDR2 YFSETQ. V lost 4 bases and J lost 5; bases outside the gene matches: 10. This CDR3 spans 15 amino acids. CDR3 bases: TGCGCCAGCAGCGTGGGGACAGGCACGGGGGAGACCCAGTACTTC. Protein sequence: CASSVGTGTGETQYF.

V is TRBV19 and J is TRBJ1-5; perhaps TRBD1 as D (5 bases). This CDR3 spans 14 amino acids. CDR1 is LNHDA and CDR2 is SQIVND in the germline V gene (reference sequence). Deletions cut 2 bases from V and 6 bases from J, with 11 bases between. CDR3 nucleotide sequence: TGTGCCAGTAGTATATCGGCAGGGCCTCAGCCCCAGCATTTT. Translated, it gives CASSISAGPQPQHF.

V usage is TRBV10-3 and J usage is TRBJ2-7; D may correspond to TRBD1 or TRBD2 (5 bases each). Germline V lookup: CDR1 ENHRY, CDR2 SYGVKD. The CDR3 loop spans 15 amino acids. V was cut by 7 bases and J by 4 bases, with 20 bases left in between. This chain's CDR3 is CAITEAPGTRYEQYF. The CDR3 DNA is TGTGCCATCACCGAAGCCCCCGGGACGCGATACGAGCAGTACTTC.

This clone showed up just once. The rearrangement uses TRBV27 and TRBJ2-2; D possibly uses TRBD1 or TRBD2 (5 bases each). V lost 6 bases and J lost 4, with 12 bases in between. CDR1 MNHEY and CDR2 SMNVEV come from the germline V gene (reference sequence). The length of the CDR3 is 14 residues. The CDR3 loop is CASSRGVRTGELFF. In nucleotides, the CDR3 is TGTGCCAGCAGCCGGGGCGTCCGCACCGGGGAGCTGTTTTTT.

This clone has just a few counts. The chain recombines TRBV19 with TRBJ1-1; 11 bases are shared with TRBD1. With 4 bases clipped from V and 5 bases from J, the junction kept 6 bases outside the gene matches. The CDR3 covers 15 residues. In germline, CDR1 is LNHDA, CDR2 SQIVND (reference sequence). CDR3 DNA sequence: TGTGCCAGTAGTAGGGGACAGGGGGTATTGACTGAAGCTTTCTTT. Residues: CASSRGQGVLTEAFF. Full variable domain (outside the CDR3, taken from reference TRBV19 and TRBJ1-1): DGGITQSPKYLFRKEGQNVTLSCEQNLNHDAMYWYRQDPGQGLRLIYYSQIVNDFQKGDIAEGYSVSREKKESFPLTVTSAQKNPTAFYLCASSRGQGVLTEAFFGQGTRLTVV.

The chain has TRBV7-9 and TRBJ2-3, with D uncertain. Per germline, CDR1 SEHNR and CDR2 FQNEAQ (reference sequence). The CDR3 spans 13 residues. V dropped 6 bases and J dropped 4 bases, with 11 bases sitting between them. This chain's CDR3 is CASRASPPDTQYF. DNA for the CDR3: TGTGCCAGCAGAGCCTCCCCCCCAGATACGCAGTATTTT.

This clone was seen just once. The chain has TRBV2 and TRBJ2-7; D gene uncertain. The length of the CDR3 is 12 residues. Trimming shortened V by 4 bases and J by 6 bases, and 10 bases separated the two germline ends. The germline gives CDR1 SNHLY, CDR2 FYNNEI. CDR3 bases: TGTGCCAGCAGTGGGCGTACCCCCGAGCAGTACTTC. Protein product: CASSGRTPEQYF.

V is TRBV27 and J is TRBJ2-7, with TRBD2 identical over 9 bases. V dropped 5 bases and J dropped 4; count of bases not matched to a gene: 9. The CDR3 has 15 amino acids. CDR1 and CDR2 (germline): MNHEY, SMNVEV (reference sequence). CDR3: CASSLVASGKYEQYF. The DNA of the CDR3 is TGTGCCAGCAGTCTCGTGGCTAGCGGGAAATACGAGCAGTACTTC.

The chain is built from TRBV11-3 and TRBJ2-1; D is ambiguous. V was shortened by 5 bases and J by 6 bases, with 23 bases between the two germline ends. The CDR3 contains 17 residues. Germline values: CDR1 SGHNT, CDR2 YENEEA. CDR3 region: CASSPSGVSALVNEQFF. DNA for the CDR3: TGTGCCAGCAGCCCCTCCGGTGTGTCGGCTCTTGTCAATGAGCAGTTCTTC. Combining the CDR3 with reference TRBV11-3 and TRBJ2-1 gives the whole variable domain EAGVVQSPRYKIIEKKQPVAFWCNPISGHNTLYWYLQNLGQGPELLIRYENEEAVDDSQLPKDRFSAERLKGVDSTLKIQPAELGDSAVYLCASSPSGVSALVNEQFFGPGTRLTVL.

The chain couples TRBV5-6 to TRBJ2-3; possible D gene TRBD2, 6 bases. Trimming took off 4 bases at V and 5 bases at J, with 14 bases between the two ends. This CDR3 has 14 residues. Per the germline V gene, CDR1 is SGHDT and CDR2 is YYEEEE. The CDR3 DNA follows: TGTGCCAGCAGCCCGGGAGTCGGCTTAGATACGCAGTATTTT. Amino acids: CASSPGVGLDTQYF.

The CDR3 protein is CASSPNSGRSDTQYF. The CDR3 DNA reads as TGTGCCAGCTCACCCAATAGCGGGAGGTCAGATACGCAGTATTTT. The rearrangement joins TRBV18 to TRBJ2-3; TRBD2 matches at 10 bases. This CDR3 contains 15 residues. Germline CDR1 KGHSH, CDR2 LQKENI. Trimming cost V 3 bases and J 4 bases; bases outside gene matches: 4.

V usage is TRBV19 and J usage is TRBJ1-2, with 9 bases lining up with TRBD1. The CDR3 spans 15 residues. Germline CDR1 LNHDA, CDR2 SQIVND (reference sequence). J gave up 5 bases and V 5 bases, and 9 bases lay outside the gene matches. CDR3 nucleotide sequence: TGTGCCAGTAGTCTCCGGGACAGGGTAGGATATGGCTACACCTTC. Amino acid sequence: CASSLRDRVGYGYTF. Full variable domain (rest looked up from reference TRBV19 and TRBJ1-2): DGGITQSPKYLFRKEGQNVTLSCEQNLNHDAMYWYRQDPGQGLRLIYYSQIVNDFQKGDIAEGYSVSREKKESFPLTVTSAQKNPTAFYLCASSLRDRVGYGYTFGSGTRLTVV.

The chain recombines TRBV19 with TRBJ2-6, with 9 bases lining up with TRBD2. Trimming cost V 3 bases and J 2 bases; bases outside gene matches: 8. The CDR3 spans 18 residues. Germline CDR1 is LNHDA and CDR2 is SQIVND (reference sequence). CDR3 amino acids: CASSIVAGGGPGANVLTF. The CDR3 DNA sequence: TGTGCCAGTAGTATCGTGGCGGGAGGGGGCCCTGGGGCCAACGTCCTGACTTTC.

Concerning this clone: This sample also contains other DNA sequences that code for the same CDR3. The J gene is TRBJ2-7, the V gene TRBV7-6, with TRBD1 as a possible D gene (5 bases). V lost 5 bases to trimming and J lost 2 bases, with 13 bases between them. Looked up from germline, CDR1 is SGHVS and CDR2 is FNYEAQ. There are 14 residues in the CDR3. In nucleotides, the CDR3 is TGTGCCAGCAGCCCCGGTAGGGGTGCCTACGAGCAGTACTTC. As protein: CASSPGRGAYEQYF.

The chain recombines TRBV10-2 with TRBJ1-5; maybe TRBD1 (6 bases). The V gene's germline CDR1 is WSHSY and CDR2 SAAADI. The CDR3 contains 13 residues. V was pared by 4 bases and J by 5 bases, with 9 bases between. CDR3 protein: CASSGGGYQPQHF. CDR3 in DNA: TGCGCCAGCAGTGGCGGGGGCTATCAGCCCCAGCATTTT.

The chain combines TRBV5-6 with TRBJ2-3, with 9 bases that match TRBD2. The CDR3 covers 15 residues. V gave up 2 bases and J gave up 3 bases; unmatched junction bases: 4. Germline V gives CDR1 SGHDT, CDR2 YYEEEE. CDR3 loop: CASSFWTSATDTQYF. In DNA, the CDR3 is TGTGCCAGCAGCTTCTGGACTAGCGCTACAGATACGCAGTATTTT.

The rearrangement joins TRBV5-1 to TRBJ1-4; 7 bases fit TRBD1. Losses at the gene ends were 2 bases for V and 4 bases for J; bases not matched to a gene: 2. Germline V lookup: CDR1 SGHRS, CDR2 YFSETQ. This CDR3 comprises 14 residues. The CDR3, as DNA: TGCGCCAGCAGCTTCAGGGACAGTAATGAAAAACTGTTTTTT. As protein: CASSFRDSNEKLFF.

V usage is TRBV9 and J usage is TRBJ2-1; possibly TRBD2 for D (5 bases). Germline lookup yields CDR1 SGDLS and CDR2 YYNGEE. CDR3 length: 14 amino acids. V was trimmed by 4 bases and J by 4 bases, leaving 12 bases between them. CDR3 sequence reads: CASSLGRGYNEQFF. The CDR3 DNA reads TGTGCCAGCAGCCTTGGGAGAGGTTACAATGAGCAGTTCTTC.

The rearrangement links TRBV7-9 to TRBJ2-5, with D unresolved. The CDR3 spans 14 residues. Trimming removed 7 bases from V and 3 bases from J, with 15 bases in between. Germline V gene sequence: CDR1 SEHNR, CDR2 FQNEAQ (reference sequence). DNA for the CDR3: TGTGCCAGCAAATCTCCCATACCCGAAGAGACCCAGTACTTC. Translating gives CASKSPIPEETQYF.

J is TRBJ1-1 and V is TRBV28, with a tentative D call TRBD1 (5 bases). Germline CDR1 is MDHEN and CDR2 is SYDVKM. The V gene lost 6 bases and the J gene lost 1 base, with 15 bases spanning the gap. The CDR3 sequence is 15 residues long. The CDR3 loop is CASRYLKDKNTEAFF. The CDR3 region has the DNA TGTGCCAGCAGATACTTAAAGGACAAGAACACTGAAGCTTTCTTT.

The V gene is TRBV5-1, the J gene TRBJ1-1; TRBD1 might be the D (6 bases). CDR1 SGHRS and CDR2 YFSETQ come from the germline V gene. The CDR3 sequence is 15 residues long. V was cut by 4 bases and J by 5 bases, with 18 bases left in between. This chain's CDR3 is CASSMMDSPRTEAFF. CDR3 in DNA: TGCGCCAGCAGCATGATGGACAGCCCGAGGACTGAAGCTTTCTTT.